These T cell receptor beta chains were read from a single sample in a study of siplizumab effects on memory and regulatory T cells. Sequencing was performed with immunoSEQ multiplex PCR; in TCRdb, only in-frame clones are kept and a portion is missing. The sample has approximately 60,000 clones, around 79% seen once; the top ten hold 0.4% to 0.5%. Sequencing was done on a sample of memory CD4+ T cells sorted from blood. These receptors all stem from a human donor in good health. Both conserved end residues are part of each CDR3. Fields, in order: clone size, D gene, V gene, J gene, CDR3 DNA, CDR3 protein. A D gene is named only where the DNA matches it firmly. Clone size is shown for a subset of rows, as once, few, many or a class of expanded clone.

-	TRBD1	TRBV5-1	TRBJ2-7	TGCGCCAGCAGCCGGGGACAGGACTACGAGCAGTACTTC	CASSRGQDYEQYF
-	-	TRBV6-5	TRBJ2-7	TGTGCCAGCAGTTACGGACGGTTGGGCCCCTACGAGCAGTACTTC	CASSYGRLGPYEQYF
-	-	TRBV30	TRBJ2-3	TGTGCCTGGACGGGGTTTAGCACAGATACGCAGTATTTT	CAWTGFSTDTQYF
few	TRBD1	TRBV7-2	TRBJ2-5	TGTGCCAGCAGCGGAAGGACAGGCCCCGAGACCCAGTACTTC	CASSGRTGPETQYF
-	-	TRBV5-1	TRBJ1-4	TGCGCCAGCAGTCCCGGCCCCGGCGGAGAAAAACTGTTTTTT	CASSPGPGGEKLFF
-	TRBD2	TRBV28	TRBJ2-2	TGTGCCAGCAGTCAACTCCCCCTCGGGCTAGCGGACCGGGAGCTGTTTTTT	CASSQLPLGLADRELFF
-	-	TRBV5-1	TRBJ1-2	TGCGCCAGCAGCCCAGCAGGGGACTATGGCTACACCTTC	CASSPAGDYGYTF
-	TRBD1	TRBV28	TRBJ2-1	TGTGCCAGCAGTTCCGTGTTAGGGACAGGGGGTATGAATGAGCAGTTCTTC	CASSSVLGTGGMNEQFF
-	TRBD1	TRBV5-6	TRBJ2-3	TGTGCCAGCAGCCGGCCAGACAGGGGGAGCACAGATACGCAGTATTTT	CASSRPDRGSTDTQYF
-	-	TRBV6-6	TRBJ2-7	TGTGCCAGCACCCGAGGGGAAGGGTACGAGCAGTACTTC	CASTRGEGYEQYF
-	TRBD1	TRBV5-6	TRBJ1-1	TGTGCCAGCAGCTTGGCTGGGACAGGGGGCGGGGGTACTGAAGCTTTCTTT	CASSLAGTGGGGTEAFF
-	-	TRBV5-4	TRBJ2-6	TGTGCCAGCATCTCCTCTGGGGCCAACGTCCTGACTTTC	CASISSGANVLTF
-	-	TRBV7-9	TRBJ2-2	TGTGCCAGCAGCTTAGCGGCGGGGACAGCGGGGGAGCTGTTTTTT	CASSLAAGTAGELFF
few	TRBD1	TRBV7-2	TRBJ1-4	TGTGCCAGCAGCTCGCTAACCGACAGGGGACATGAAAAACTGTTTTTT	CASSSLTDRGHEKLFF
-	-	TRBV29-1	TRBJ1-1	TGCAGCGTTGAATTTCTGGGAAGAGGGGATGCTGAAGCTTTCTTT	CSVEFLGRGDAEAFF
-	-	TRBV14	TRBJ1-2	TGTGCCAGCAGCCAAGAAGGTGGCTACACCTTC	CASSQEGGYTF
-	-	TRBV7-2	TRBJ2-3	TGTGCCAGCAGCCCCTACGGGGCATCAGATACGCAGTATTTT	CASSPYGASDTQYF
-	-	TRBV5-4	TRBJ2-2	TGTGCCAGCAGCTTCGTGGGGAGGAACACCGGGGAGCTGTTTTTT	CASSFVGRNTGELFF
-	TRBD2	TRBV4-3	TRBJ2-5	TGCGCCAGCAGCCAATCCCCTACGCTAGCGGGAAACCAAGAGACCCAGTACTTC	CASSQSPTLAGNQETQYF
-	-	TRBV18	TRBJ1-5	TGTGCCAGCTCACCGGGGAATAGCAATCAGCCCCAGCATTTT	CASSPGNSNQPQHF
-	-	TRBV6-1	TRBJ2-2	TGTGCCGGAGGCCGGGCAGCTTCGAACACCGGGGAGCTGTTTTTT	CAGGRAASNTGELFF
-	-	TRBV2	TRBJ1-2	TGTGCCAGCAGTGAATTGGGGACGGCGGTTGGCTACACCTTC	CASSELGTAVGYTF
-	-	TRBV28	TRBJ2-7	TGTGCCAGCAGCACCATAAACTCCTACGAGCAGTACTTC	CASSTINSYEQYF
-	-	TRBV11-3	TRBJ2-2	TGTGCCAGCAGCTCGGGACTCAACACCGGGGAGCTGTTTTTT	CASSSGLNTGELFF
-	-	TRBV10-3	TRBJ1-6	TGTGCCATCAGTGCTCAGCCTTGGTCCGATTCACCCCTCCACTTT	CAISAQPWSDSPLHF
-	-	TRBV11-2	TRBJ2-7	TGTGCCAGCAAATTGGACACCAGCTACGAGCAGTACTTC	CASKLDTSYEQYF
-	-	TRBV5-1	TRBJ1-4	TGTGCCAGCAGCCTTGGGGACAAAGCAGGGGAAAAACTGTTTTTT	CASSLGDKAGEKLFF
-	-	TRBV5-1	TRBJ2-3	TGCGCCAGCAGCTACGGCGGGGGCACAGATACGCAGTATTTT	CASSYGGGTDTQYF
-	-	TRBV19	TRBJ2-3	TGTGCCAGTAGTATGGACGGAGGGACCTCCTCAGATACGCAGTATTTT	CASSMDGGTSSDTQYF
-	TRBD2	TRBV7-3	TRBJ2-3	TGTGCCAGCAGCTTATCCGGGGGGGCCTTAGATACGCAGTATTTT	CASSLSGGALDTQYF
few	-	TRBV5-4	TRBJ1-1	TGTGCCAGCAGCCTAATCCAGAACACTGAAGCTTTCTTT	CASSLIQNTEAFF
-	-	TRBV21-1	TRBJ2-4	TGTGCCAGCAGCAAGGTTTCGACAGCGAACATTCAGTACTTC	CASSKVSTANIQYF
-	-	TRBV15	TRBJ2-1	TGTGCCACCAGCGGAGCGAACGGGGCTCAGTTCTTC	CATSGANGAQFF
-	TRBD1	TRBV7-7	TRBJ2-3	TGTGCCAGCAGCCCGGGACAGGGGTGGACAGATACGCAGTATTTT	CASSPGQGWTDTQYF
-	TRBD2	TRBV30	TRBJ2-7	TGTGCCTGGCTAGCGGATTCCTACGAGCAGTACTTC	CAWLADSYEQYF
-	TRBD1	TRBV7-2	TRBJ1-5	TGTGCCAGCAGCCCAACAGGGGGGGTTAATCAGCCCCAGCATTTT	CASSPTGGVNQPQHF
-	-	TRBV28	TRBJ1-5	TGTGCCAGCAGCGGGAGTATCGGGGCTCAGCCCCAGCATTTT	CASSGSIGAQPQHF
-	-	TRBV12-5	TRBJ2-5	TGTGCTAGTGGTACCCCTTTTGGGCAGCGACAAGAGACCCAGTACTTC	CASGTPFGQRQETQYF
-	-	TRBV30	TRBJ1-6	TGTGCCTGGAGTGTTATGGGAGGGAATTCACCCCTCCACTTT	CAWSVMGGNSPLHF
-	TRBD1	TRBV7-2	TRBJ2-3	TGTGCCAGCAGCTTACGGGGGACAGGGAGCACAGATACGCAGTATTTT	CASSLRGTGSTDTQYF
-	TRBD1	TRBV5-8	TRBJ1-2	TGTGCCAGCAGCTTTTACCGGACAGGGGGGAACTATGGCTACACCTTC	CASSFYRTGGNYGYTF
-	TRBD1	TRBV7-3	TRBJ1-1	TGTGCCAGCAGCTTAGACAGGGCCCGCACTGAAGCTTTCTTT	CASSLDRARTEAFF
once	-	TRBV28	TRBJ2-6	TGTGCCAGCAGTTTACTTTGGGGTTCTGGGGCCAACGTCCTGACTTTC	CASSLLWGSGANVLTF
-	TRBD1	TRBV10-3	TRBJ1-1	TGTGCCATCAGTCTAGGGACAGGGATGAACACTGAAGCTTTCTTT	CAISLGTGMNTEAFF
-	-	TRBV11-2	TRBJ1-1	TGTGCCAGCAGGGTTGCGGGGAACACTGAAGCTTTCTTT	CASRVAGNTEAFF
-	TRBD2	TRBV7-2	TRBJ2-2	TGTGCCAGCAGCTTAGGCGGCTTTCAAGCGGGGGGGACCGGGGAGCTGTTTTTT	CASSLGGFQAGGTGELFF
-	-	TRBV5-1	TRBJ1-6	TGCGCCAGCAGCTTGGAGTCATTAGCGACCGGGGGGAATTCACCCCTCCACTTT	CASSLESLATGGNSPLHF
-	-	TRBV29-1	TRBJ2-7	TGCAGCGTTGCTAGCTCCTACGAGCAGTACTTC	CSVASSYEQYF
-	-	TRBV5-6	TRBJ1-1	TGTGCCAGCAGCTTTGGGGGTCGCGCTTTCTTT	CASSFGGRAFF
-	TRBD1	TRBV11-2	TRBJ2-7	TGTGCCAGCAGCTGGACAGGGGGGGACTACGAGCAGTACTTC	CASSWTGGDYEQYF
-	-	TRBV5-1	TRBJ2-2	TGCGCCAGCAGCTTGAGATCTAGTATCGGGACCGGGGAGCTGTTTTTT	CASSLRSSIGTGELFF
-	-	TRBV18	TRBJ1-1	TGTGCCAGCTCGTCCCGCCAAGGGAGCCAGAACACTGAAGCTTTCTTT	CASSSRQGSQNTEAFF
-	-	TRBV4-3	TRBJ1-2	TGCGCCAGCAGCCAAGATGTTGCCAGGGAGAACTATGGCTACACCTTC	CASSQDVARENYGYTF